Below are 2 T cell receptor beta chains sequenced from a single sample in a study of blood T cell repertoires in COVID-19. The table came from immunoSEQ multiplex PCR; TCRdb's copy has only in-frame clones and leaves some out. In the table there are approximately 340,000 clones, roughly 86% of which are singletons. The sequenced sample was peripheral blood. These receptor sequences come from a man aged 30-40 years with COVID-19, enrolled during active disease.

The chain joins TRBV9 to TRBJ1-3; no reliable D call. The CDR3 loop spans 14 amino acids. The ends were cut back, 0 bases at V and 3 bases at J, with 7 bases in the middle. Germline V CDR1 and CDR2: SGDLS, YYNGEE. The chain's CDR3 is CASSVGAGGNTIYF. CDR3 DNA: TGTGCCAGCAGCGTAGGAGCAGGTGGAAACACCATATATTTT.

The gene calls are TRBV7-2 and TRBJ2-3, with 10 bases fitting TRBD2. The CDR3 loop spans 16 amino acids. Germline lookup yields CDR1 SGHTA and CDR2 FQGNSA. The trim removed 1 base at V and 3 bases at J, leaving 4 bases unmatched. The CDR3: CASSLVSAGGTDTQYF. The CDR3 DNA reads as TGTGCCAGCAGCTTAGTATCAGCGGGGGGGACAGATACGCAGTATTTT.